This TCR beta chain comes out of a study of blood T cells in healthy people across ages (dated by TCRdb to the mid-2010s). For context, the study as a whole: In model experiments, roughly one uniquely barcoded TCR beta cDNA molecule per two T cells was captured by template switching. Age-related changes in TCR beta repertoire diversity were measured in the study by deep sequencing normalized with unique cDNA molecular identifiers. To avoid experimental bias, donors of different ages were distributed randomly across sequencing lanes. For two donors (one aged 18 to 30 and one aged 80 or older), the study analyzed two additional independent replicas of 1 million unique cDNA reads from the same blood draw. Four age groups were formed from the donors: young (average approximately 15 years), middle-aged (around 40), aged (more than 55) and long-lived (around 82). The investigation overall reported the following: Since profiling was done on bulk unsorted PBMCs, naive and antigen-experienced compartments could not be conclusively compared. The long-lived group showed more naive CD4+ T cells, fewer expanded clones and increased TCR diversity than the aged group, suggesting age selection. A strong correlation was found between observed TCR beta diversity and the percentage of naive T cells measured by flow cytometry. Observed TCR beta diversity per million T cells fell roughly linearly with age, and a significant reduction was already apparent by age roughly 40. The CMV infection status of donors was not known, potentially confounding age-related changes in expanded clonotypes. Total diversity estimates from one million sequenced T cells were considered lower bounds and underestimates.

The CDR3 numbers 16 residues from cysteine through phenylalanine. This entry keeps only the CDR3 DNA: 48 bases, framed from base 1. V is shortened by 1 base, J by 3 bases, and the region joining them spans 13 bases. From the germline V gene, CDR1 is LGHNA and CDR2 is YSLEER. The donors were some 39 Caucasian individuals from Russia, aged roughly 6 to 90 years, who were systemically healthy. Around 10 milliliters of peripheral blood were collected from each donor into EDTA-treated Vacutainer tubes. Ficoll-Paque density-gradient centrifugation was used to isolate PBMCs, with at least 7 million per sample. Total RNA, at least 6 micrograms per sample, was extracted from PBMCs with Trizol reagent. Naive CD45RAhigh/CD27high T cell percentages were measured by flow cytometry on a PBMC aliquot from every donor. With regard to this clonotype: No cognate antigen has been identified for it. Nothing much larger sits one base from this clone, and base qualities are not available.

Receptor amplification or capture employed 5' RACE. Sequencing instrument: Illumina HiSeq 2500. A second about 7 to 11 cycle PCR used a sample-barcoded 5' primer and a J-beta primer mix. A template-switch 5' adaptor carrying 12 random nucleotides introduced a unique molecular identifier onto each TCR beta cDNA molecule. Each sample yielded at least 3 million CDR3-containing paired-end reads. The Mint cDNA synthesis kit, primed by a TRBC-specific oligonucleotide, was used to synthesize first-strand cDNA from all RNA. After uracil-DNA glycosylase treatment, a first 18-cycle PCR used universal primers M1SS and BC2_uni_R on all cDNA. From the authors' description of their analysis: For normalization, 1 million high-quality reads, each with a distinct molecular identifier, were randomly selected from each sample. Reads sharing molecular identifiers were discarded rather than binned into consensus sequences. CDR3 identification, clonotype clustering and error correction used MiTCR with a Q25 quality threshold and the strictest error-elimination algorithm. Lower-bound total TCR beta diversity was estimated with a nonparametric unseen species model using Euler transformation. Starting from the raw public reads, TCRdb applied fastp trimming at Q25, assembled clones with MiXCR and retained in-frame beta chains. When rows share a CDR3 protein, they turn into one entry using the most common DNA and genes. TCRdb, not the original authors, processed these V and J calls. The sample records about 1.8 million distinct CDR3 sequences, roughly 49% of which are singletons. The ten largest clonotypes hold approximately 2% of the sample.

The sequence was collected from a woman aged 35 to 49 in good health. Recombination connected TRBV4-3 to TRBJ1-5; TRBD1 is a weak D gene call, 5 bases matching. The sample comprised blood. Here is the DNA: TGCGCCAGCAGCCAAGGAGTGTTAGGGGACAATCAGCCCCAGCATTTT. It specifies CASSQGVLGDNQPQHF.